This T cell receptor beta chain was identified in a study of T cell responses to AZD1222 COVID-19 vaccine. Some clones are missing from TCRdb's copy, which holds only in-frame ones; the method was immunoSEQ multiplex PCR. The sample includes about 120,000 clones, around nine tenths of them seen just once. Overall study findings and caveats: Repertoire collection took place solely once the T cell response had peaked. Baseline serostatus was positive in only a handful of AZD1222 recipients. Spike was spanned by vaccine-associated CD4 TCRs, with dominance at 160-218 and 743-854. Clonal diversity may have been underestimated in mostly white British donors.

As regards this clone: The antigen remains unidentified.

There are 14 residues in the CDR3. The germline gives CDR1 LNHDA, CDR2 SQIVND (reference sequence). The germline V and J ends were trimmed by 0 bases and 12 bases, with 15 bases remaining between them. The TCR sequence derives from an adult in good health. The V call is TRBV19, the J call TRBJ2-1; D remains unclear. Source: peripheral blood, taken on day 0 of AZD1222 vaccination. CDR3 sequence (DNA): TGTGCCAGTAGTATAGATGGATTAAGCCCATCGCAGTTCTTC. Translation: CASSIDGLSPSQFF.